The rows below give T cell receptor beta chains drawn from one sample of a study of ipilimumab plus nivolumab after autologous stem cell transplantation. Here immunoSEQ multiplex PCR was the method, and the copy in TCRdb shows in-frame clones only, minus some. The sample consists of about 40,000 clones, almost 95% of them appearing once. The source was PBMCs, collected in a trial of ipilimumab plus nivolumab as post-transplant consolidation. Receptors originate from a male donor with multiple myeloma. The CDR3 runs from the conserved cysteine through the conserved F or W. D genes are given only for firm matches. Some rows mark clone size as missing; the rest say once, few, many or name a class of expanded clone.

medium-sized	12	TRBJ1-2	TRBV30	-	CASSPSGYGYTF	TGTGCCTCGTCCCCCTCGGGCTATGGCTACACCTTC
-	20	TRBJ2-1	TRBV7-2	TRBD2	CASSLAALARTSGRHNEQFF	TGTGCCAGCAGCTTAGCGGCTTTGGCCAGAACTAGCGGGAGGCACAATGAGCAGTTCTTC
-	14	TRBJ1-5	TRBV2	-	CASSELGPVQPQHF	TGTGCCAGCAGTGAATTAGGGCCGGTACAGCCCCAGCATTTT
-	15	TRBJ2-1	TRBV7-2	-	CASSAGATSYNEQFF	TGTGCCAGCAGCGCAGGAGCCACCTCCTACAATGAGCAGTTCTTC
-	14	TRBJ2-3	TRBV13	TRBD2	CASSFSGSVDTQYF	TGTGCCAGCAGCTTCAGCGGGAGTGTGGATACGCAGTATTTT
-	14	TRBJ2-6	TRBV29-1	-	CSVERDSGANVLTF	TGCAGCGTGGAACGGGACTCTGGGGCCAACGTCCTGACTTTC
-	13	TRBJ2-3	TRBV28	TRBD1	CASSDRETDTQYF	TGTGCCAGCTCGGACAGGGAGACAGATACGCAGTATTTT
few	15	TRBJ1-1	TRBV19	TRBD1	CASSVRTGKNTEAFF	TGTGCCAGTAGTGTTCGGACAGGGAAGAACACTGAAGCTTTCTTT
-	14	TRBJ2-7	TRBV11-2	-	CASSPGTSTYEQYF	TGTGCCAGCAGCCCTGGGACGTCGACCTACGAGCAGTACTTC
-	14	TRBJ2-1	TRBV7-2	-	CASTPAQTSGEQFF	TGTGCCAGCACCCCGGCCCAGACCAGCGGTGAGCAGTTCTTC
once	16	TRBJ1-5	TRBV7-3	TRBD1	CASSLQKTGDNQPQHF	TGTGCCAGCAGCTTACAAAAGACAGGGGATAATCAGCCCCAGCATTTT
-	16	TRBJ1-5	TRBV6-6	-	CASSYLRGGSNQPQHF	TGTGCCAGCAGTTACCTTAGGGGAGGTAGCAATCAGCCCCAGCATTTT